The rows below give T cell receptor beta chains drawn from one sample of a study of regulatory T cells in long-lasting Graves disease. MiXCR, applied by TCRdb to the multiplex PCR reads, yields one record per CDR3 protein. The sample carries 530,000 or so distinct CDR3 sequences, 13% recorded once. These data were likewise used in another study, on T cells in Graves' hyperthyroidism and ophthalmopathy.

This material consisted of peripheral blood mononuclear cells (PBMCs), taken at new diagnosis, from a patient treated with antithyroid drugs. All receptors come from a man aged 25 to 40 with Graves disease. CDR3s include the opening cysteine and the closing phenylalanine or tryptophan. A D gene is named only where the DNA matches it firmly. Part of the rows lack a size; the others show once, few, many or a class for expanded clones.

clone size: few; D gene: TRBD1; V gene: TRBV30; J gene: TRBJ2-4; CDR3 protein: CAWRSPGTGANIQYF; CDR3 DNA: TGTGCCTGGAGGTCGCCGGGGACAGGGGCTAACATTCAGTACTTC
clone size: NA; D gene: NA; V gene: TRBV6-2/TRBV6-3; J gene: TRBJ2-5; CDR3 protein: CASKWTQYF; CDR3 DNA: TGTGCCAGCAAGTGGACCCAGTACTTC
clone size: many; D gene: TRBD1; V gene: TRBV20-1; J gene: TRBJ1-5; CDR3 protein: CSARDRQGMSNQPQHF; CDR3 DNA: TGCAGTGCTAGAGACAGACAGGGGATGAGCAATCAGCCCCAGCATTTT
clone size: NA; D gene: NA; V gene: TRBV11-2; J gene: TRBJ2-7; CDR3 protein: CASSLNGLGGLGEQYF; CDR3 DNA: TGTGCCAGCAGCCTTAATGGACTAGGGGGCTTAGGCGAGCAGTACTTC
clone size: many; D gene: NA; V gene: TRBV10-1; J gene: TRBJ2-5; CDR3 protein: CASSESLAEETQYF; CDR3 DNA: TGCGCCAGCAGTGAGTCCCTAGCAGAAGAGACCCAGTACTTC
clone size: NA; D gene: TRBD1; V gene: TRBV27; J gene: TRBJ1-6; CDR3 protein: CASSRTGGTAVINSPLHF; CDR3 DNA: TGTGCCAGCAGCCGAACCGGGGGGACAGCAGTTATTAATTCACCCCTCCACTTT
clone size: NA; D gene: NA; V gene: TRBV28; J gene: TRBJ1-5; CDR3 protein: CASSLLQGSNQPQHF; CDR3 DNA: TGTGCCAGCAGTTTACTTCAGGGTAGCAATCAGCCCCAGCATTTT
clone size: many; D gene: NA; V gene: TRBV12-5; J gene: TRBJ2-3; CDR3 protein: CASGLVRRGLRLSTDTQYF; CDR3 DNA: TGTGCTAGTGGTTTGGTACGGCGGGGACTTCGATTAAGCACAGATACGCAGTATTTT
clone size: many; D gene: NA; V gene: TRBV12-3/TRBV12-4; J gene: TRBJ1-2; CDR3 protein: CASSPTGLSGYTF; CDR3 DNA: TGTGCCAGCAGTCCTACAGGGCTCTCGGGCTACACCTTC
clone size: NA; D gene: TRBD1; V gene: TRBV18; J gene: TRBJ1-2; CDR3 protein: CASSPGQGMNYGYTF; CDR3 DNA: TGTGCCAGCTCACCGGGACAGGGGATGAACTATGGCTACACCTTC